These T cell receptor beta chains were read from a single sample in a study of OX40 agonist ivuxolimab in advanced cancers. Libraries were prepared by immunoSEQ multiplex PCR; TCRdb keeps only in-frame clonotypes and omits some of them. The sample records nearly 110,000 clones, 85% to 95% being singletons. Sequenced here: CD4+ or CD8+ T cells sorted from blood, sampled in a trial of the OX40 agonist ivuxolimab. The receptors come from an adult with an advanced solid tumor such as melanoma, head and neck, liver or kidney cancer. CDR3s include the opening cysteine and the closing phenylalanine or tryptophan. Fields, in order: V gene, J gene, CDR3 length, D gene, CDR3 protein. D genes are given only for firm matches.

v_call: TRBV7-2; j_call: TRBJ1-1; cdr3_length: 14; d_call: TRBD1; cdr3_aa: CASSPDRVSTEAFF
v_call: TRBV6-5; j_call: TRBJ1-1; cdr3_length: 13; d_call: .; cdr3_aa: CASSYVLNTEAFF
v_call: TRBV7-3; j_call: TRBJ2-7; cdr3_length: 13; d_call: .; cdr3_aa: CASSLLAGDPQYF
v_call: TRBV5-1; j_call: TRBJ2-7; cdr3_length: 13; d_call: .; cdr3_aa: CASSSQGPYEQYF
v_call: TRBV5-1; j_call: TRBJ1-2; cdr3_length: 16; d_call: .; cdr3_aa: CASSLGAGAANYGYTF
v_call: TRBV27; j_call: TRBJ2-1; cdr3_length: 15; d_call: TRBD2; cdr3_aa: CASSLSAGGIYEQFF
v_call: TRBV21-1; j_call: TRBJ2-1; cdr3_length: 17; d_call: .; cdr3_aa: CASGGGAGPSSYNEQFF
v_call: TRBV9; j_call: TRBJ1-1; cdr3_length: 16; d_call: .; cdr3_aa: CASSVGGGNAGTEAFF
v_call: TRBV5-4; j_call: TRBJ2-1; cdr3_length: 17; d_call: .; cdr3_aa: CASSRSVTSSAVYEQFF
v_call: TRBV9; j_call: TRBJ2-7; cdr3_length: 15; d_call: .; cdr3_aa: CASSETSVGYYEQYF
v_call: TRBV5-8; j_call: TRBJ1-5; cdr3_length: 13; d_call: .; cdr3_aa: CASSLGPNQPQHF
v_call: TRBV7-2; j_call: TRBJ1-5; cdr3_length: 15; d_call: .; cdr3_aa: CASSLLTSSNQPQHF
v_call: TRBV6-6; j_call: TRBJ2-3; cdr3_length: 14; d_call: TRBD1; cdr3_aa: CASSPGQGSDTQYF
v_call: TRBV6-1; j_call: TRBJ2-2; cdr3_length: 17; d_call: TRBD2; cdr3_aa: CASSGPRLAVNTGELFF
v_call: TRBV7-9; j_call: TRBJ1-4; cdr3_length: 15; d_call: TRBD1; cdr3_aa: CASSLAGTENEKLFF
v_call: TRBV5-1; j_call: TRBJ1-6; cdr3_length: 17; d_call: .; cdr3_aa: CASSHMTGWGNNSPLHF
v_call: TRBV4-3; j_call: TRBJ1-3; cdr3_length: 16; d_call: .; cdr3_aa: CASSQDPGNSGNTIYF
v_call: TRBV18; j_call: TRBJ1-5; cdr3_length: 15; d_call: TRBD1; cdr3_aa: CASSLNRGSNQPQHF
v_call: TRBV7-9; j_call: TRBJ1-1; cdr3_length: 16; d_call: .; cdr3_aa: CASSKNPTYSLSEAFF
v_call: TRBV25-1; j_call: TRBJ1-1; cdr3_length: 10; d_call: .; cdr3_aa: CASRGSRVRF
v_call: TRBV27; j_call: .; cdr3_length: 17; d_call: .; cdr3_aa: CASSFSYSGASSYEQYF
v_call: TRBV28; j_call: TRBJ1-3; cdr3_length: 17; d_call: .; cdr3_aa: CASSLGPNGRSGNTIYF
v_call: TRBV12-5; j_call: TRBJ2-7; cdr3_length: 13; d_call: .; cdr3_aa: CASGRTAVYEQYF
v_call: TRBV19; j_call: TRBJ1-5; cdr3_length: 10; d_call: .; cdr3_aa: CATGNQPQHF
v_call: TRBV4-1; j_call: TRBJ2-7; cdr3_length: 16; d_call: .; cdr3_aa: CASRDPGSSNNYEQYF
v_call: TRBV7-2; j_call: TRBJ2-7; cdr3_length: 15; d_call: .; cdr3_aa: CASSLNPGPTYEQYF
v_call: TRBV5-4; j_call: TRBJ2-3; cdr3_length: 16; d_call: .; cdr3_aa: CASSLDTRPGTDTQYF
v_call: TRBV18; j_call: TRBJ1-5; cdr3_length: 17; d_call: .; cdr3_aa: CASSWRQLSSSNQPQHF
v_call: TRBV28; j_call: TRBJ1-1; cdr3_length: 12; d_call: TRBD1; cdr3_aa: CASSSPGGKAFF
v_call: TRBV5-6; j_call: TRBJ2-7; cdr3_length: 17; d_call: TRBD2; cdr3_aa: CASSLMLAGAPRYEQYF
v_call: TRBV11-3; j_call: TRBJ2-7; cdr3_length: 14; d_call: .; cdr3_aa: CASSPEGIPGAQYF
v_call: TRBV7-2; j_call: TRBJ2-7; cdr3_length: 11; d_call: .; cdr3_aa: CASSSNQEQYF
v_call: TRBV4-1; j_call: TRBJ1-4; cdr3_length: 16; d_call: .; cdr3_aa: CASSQQGPATNEKLFF
v_call: TRBV30; j_call: TRBJ2-7; cdr3_length: 12; d_call: .; cdr3_aa: CAWIEGTYEQYF
v_call: TRBV6-5; j_call: TRBJ2-5; cdr3_length: 16; d_call: TRBD2; cdr3_aa: CASSYSRLASRETQYF
v_call: TRBV9; j_call: .; cdr3_length: 12; d_call: .; cdr3_aa: CASSPDFYEQYF
v_call: TRBV28; j_call: TRBJ2-3; cdr3_length: 16; d_call: TRBD2; cdr3_aa: CASSTASGTSTDTQYF
v_call: TRBV5-5; j_call: TRBJ2-7; cdr3_length: 14; d_call: .; cdr3_aa: CASSLVVGAYEQYF
v_call: TRBV11-3; j_call: TRBJ2-7; cdr3_length: 14; d_call: TRBD1; cdr3_aa: CASRTNQGADEQYF
v_call: TRBV5-1; j_call: TRBJ2-2; cdr3_length: 16; d_call: .; cdr3_aa: CASSLLAARGTGELFF
v_call: TRBV18; j_call: TRBJ2-1; cdr3_length: 16; d_call: TRBD2; cdr3_aa: CASSAGTSGRNNEQFF
v_call: TRBV6-6; j_call: TRBJ2-5; cdr3_length: 15; d_call: TRBD1; cdr3_aa: CASSLTTGGEKTQYF
v_call: TRBV9; j_call: TRBJ2-3; cdr3_length: 15; d_call: TRBD2; cdr3_aa: CASTLSGSVSDTQYF
v_call: TRBV5-6; j_call: TRBJ1-3; cdr3_length: 16; d_call: .; cdr3_aa: CASSLGSRGPGNTIYF
v_call: TRBV11-3; j_call: TRBJ2-7; cdr3_length: 16; d_call: .; cdr3_aa: CASSLDRSSITYEQYF
v_call: TRBV18; j_call: TRBJ2-1; cdr3_length: 14; d_call: TRBD2; cdr3_aa: CASSMLAGIDEQFF
v_call: TRBV15; j_call: TRBJ1-4; cdr3_length: 15; d_call: .; cdr3_aa: CATRDIGSTNEKLFF
v_call: TRBV6-4; j_call: TRBJ2-2; cdr3_length: 15; d_call: TRBD1; cdr3_aa: CASRRDRANTGELFF
v_call: TRBV30; j_call: TRBJ1-3; cdr3_length: 15; d_call: .; cdr3_aa: CAWSTDKSSGNTIYF
v_call: TRBV4-3; j_call: TRBJ2-4; cdr3_length: 22; d_call: TRBD2; cdr3_aa: CASSQAPPTSGRANLAKNIQYF
v_call: TRBV6-1; j_call: TRBJ2-3; cdr3_length: 11; d_call: .; cdr3_aa: CASFTGVTQYF
v_call: TRBV10-3; j_call: TRBJ2-1; cdr3_length: 14; d_call: TRBD2; cdr3_aa: CATHPGTSDNEQFF